The T cell receptor (beta chain) under discussion was sequenced for a study of Tregs in tolerant kidney transplant recipients. Broader study findings: In tolerant patients, donor-specific Tregs outgrew total Tregs, suggesting antigen-driven expansion. The most relevant donor-specific Treg TCRbeta repertoire apparently came from expansion with activated donor B cells.

An overnight rest at 37°C with about 200 IU/ml IL-2 preceded regulatory T cell sorting from thawed PBMCs. Sequenced by immunoSEQ multiplex PCR; TCRdb stores in-frame clones only, minus some. The repertoire has fewer than 80,000 clones, roughly 98% of them found once; the top ten carry 0.34%. As to this clone: Its antigen remains unidentified. The identical CDR3 is also encoded by other nucleotide sequences in the sample.

The source is a human donor who received a combined kidney and bone marrow transplant. Sample: Tregs from blood, taken before the transplant.

CDR3 in amino acids: CASSPGQGNQPQHF. CDR3 nucleotide sequence: TGTGCCAGCTCACCCGGACAGGGGAATCAGCCCCAGCATTTT. The chain employs TRBV18 and TRBJ1-5; 9 nucleotides line up with TRBD1. The CDR3 length is 14 residues. J gave up 4 bases and V 3 bases, and 1 base lay outside the gene matches. Germline V gives CDR1 KGHSH, CDR2 LQKENI.